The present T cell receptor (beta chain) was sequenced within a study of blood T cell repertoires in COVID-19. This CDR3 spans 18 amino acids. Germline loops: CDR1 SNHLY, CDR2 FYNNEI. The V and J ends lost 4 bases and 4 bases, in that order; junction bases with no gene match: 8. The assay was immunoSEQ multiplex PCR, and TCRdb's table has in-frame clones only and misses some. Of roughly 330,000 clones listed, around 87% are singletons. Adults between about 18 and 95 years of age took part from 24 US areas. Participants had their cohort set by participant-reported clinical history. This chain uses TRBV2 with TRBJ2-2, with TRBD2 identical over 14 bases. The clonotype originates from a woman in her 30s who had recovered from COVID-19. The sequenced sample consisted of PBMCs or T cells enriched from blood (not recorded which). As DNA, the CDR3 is TGTGCCAGCAGTGTTGGGACTAGCGGGGGCCACGGCACCGGGGAGCTGTTTTTT. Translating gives CASSVGTSGGHGTGELFF.